This entry is about one T cell receptor (beta chain). Assay: immunoSEQ multiplex PCR; the TCRdb copy retains only in-frame clones and omits some. The sample carries 400,000 or so clones, around 91% recorded once. Trimming removed 1 base at V and 7 bases at J, with 8 bases between. CDR3 length: 14 amino acids. Germline CDR1 reads LGHNA; CDR2 reads YNFKEQ. Cohorts were assigned according to the clinical history that participants reported. This entry is derived from a study of blood T cell repertoires in COVID-19. The wider study: COVID-19 samples collected from the United States, Italy and Spain covered acute and convalescent phases.

The V and J genes are TRBV4-2 and TRBJ1-6, with D unclear. The specimen sequenced was PBMCs or T cells enriched from blood (not recorded which). This receptor was identified in a man younger than 30 who had recovered from COVID-19. The CDR3 DNA reads as TGTGCCAGCAGCCAAGGGGCTGGCAATTCACCCCTCCACTTT. This gives the protein CASSQGAGNSPLHF.